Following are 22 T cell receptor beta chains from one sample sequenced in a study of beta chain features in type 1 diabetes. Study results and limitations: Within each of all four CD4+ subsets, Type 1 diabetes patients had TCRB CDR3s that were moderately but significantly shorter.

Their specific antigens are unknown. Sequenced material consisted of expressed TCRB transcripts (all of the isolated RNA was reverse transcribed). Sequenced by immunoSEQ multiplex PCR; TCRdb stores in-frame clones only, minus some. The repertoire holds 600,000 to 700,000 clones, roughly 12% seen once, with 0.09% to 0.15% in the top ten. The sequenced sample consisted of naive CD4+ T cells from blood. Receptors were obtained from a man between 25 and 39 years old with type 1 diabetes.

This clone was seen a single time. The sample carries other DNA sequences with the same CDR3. The CDR3 region has the DNA TGTGCCAGCAAGACAGGGGATCAGCCCCAGCATTTT. Its protein is CASKTGDQPQHF. The J gene is TRBJ1-5, the V gene TRBV2; 8 bases align to TRBD1. V lost 7 bases, J lost 5 bases, and 1 base stayed unmatched. Looked up from germline, CDR1 is SNHLY and CDR2 is FYNNEI. The CDR3 has 12 amino acids. Combining the CDR3 with reference TRBV2 and TRBJ1-5 gives the whole variable domain EPEVTQTPSHQVTQMGQEVILRCVPISNHLYFYWYRQILGQKVEFLVSFYNNEISEKSEIFDDQFSVERPDGSNFTLKIRSTKLEDSAMYFCASKTGDQPQHFGDGTRLSIL.

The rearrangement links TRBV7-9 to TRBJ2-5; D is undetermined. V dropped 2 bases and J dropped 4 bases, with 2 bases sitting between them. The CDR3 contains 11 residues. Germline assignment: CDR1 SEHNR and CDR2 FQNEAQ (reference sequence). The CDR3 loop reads CASSLIETQYF. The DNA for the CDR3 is TGTGCCAGCAGCTTAATAGAGACCCAGTACTTC.

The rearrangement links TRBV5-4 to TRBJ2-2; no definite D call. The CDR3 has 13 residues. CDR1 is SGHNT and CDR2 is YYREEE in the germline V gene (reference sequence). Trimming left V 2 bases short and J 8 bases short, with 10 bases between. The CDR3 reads CASSLGRAGELFF. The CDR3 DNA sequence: TGTGCCAGCAGCTTAGGTAGGGCTGGGGAGCTGTTTTTT.

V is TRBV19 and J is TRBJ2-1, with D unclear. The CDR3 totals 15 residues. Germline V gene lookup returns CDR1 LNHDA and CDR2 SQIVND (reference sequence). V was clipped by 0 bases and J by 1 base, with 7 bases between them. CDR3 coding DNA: TGTGCCAGTAGTATAGAGACGGTTTCCTACAATGAGCAGTTCTTC. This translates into CASSIETVSYNEQFF.

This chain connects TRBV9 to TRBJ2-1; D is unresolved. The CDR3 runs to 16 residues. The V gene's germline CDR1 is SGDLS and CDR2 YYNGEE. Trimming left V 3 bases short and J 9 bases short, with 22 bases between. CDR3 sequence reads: CASSGLLSSGRFEQFF. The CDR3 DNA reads TGTGCCAGCAGCGGGCTACTGAGTAGTGGCAGGTTTGAGCAGTTCTTC.

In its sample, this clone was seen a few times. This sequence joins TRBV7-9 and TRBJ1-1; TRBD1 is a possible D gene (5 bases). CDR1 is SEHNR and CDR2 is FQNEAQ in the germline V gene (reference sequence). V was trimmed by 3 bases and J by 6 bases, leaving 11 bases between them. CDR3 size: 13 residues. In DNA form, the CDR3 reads TGTGCCAGCAGCTTTCAGGGTAGCCCTGAAGCTTTCTTT. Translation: CASSFQGSPEAFF.

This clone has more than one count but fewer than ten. This chain's CDR3 is CAWSPKPQQETQYF. For the CDR3, the DNA is TGTGCCTGGAGTCCAAAACCCCAACAAGAGACCCAGTACTTC. The chain links TRBV30 to TRBJ2-5; no reliable D call. The V and J ends lost 2 bases and 2 bases respectively, with 12 bases between them. CDR1 and CDR2 from the germline V gene are GTSNPN and SVGIG (reference sequence). The CDR3 is 14 amino acids.

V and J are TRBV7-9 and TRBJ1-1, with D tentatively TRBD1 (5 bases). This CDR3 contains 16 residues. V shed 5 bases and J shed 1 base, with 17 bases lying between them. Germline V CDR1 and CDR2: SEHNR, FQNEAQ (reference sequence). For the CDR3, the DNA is TGTGCCAGCAGCGCCCGCCGGGGGACGGCGAACACTGAAGCTTTCTTT. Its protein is CASSARRGTANTEAFF.

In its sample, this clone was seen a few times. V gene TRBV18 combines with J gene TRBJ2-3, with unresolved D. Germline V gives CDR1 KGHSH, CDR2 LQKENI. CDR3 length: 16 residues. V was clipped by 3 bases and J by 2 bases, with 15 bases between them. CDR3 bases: TGTGCCAGCTCACCCTTCGAGAACAGATACACAGATACGCAGTATTTT. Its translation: CASSPFENRYTDTQYF.

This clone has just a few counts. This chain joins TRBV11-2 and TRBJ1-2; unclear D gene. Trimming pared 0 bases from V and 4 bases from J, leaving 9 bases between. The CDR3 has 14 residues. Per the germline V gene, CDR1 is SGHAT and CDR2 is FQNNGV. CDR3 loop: CASSLDFSRYGYTF. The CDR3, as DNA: TGTGCCAGCAGCTTAGATTTTTCCCGCTATGGCTACACCTTC.

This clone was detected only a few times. CDR3 amino acids: CASRQDVHEQYF. CDR3 nucleotide sequence: TGTGCCAGCAGACAGGACGTCCACGAGCAGTACTTC. This chain joins TRBV6-1 and TRBJ2-7, with D tentatively TRBD1 (5 bases). V was pared by 6 bases and J by 5 bases, with 11 bases between. The CDR3 sequence is 12 residues long. Germline V lookup: CDR1 MNHNS, CDR2 SASEGT.

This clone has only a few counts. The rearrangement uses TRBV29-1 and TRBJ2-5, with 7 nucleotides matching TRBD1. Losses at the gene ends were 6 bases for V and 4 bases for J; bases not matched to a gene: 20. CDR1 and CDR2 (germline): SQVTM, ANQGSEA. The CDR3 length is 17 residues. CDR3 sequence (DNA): TGCAGCGTAAGACCTCAAACTCTGACAGGGAGTCGAGAGACCCAGTACTTC. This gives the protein CSVRPQTLTGSRETQYF.

The CDR3 here is CASSPAEGMGGDTQYF. CDR3 bases: TGCGCCAGCAGCCCCGCGGAAGGGATGGGGGGGGATACGCAGTATTTT. The V gene is TRBV4-3, the J gene TRBJ2-3, with 7 bases fitting TRBD2. Unmatched junction bases numbered 13, after V lost 4 bases and J lost 6 bases. Germline V gene sequence: CDR1 LGHNA, CDR2 YSLEER. The CDR3 consists of 16 residues.

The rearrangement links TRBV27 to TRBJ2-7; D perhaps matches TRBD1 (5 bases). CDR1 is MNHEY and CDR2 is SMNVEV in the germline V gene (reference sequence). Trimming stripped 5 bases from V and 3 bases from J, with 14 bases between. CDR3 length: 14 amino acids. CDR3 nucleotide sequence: TGTGCCAGCAGTCTGAAGGGGCACTACTACGAGCAGTACTTC. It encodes CASSLKGHYYEQYF.

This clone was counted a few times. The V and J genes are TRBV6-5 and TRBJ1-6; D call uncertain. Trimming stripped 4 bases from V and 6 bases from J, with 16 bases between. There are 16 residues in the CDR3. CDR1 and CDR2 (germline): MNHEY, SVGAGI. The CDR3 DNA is TGTGCCAGCAGTTGGTTTAACCGCAAAGTTAATTCACCCCTCCACTTT. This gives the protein CASSWFNRKVNSPLHF.

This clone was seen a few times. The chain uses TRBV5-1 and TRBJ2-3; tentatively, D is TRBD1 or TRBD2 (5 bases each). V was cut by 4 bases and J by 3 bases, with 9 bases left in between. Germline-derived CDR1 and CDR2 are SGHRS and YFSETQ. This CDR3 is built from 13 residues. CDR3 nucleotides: TGCGCCAGCAGCCCGGGACCGACAGATACGCAGTATTTT. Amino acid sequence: CASSPGPTDTQYF.

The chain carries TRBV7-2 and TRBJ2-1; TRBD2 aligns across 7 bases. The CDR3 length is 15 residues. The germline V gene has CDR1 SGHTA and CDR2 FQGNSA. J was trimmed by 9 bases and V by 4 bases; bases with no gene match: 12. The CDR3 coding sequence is TGTGCCAGCAGCTCAAAATGGGAGGGTCAGGGTGAGCAGTTCTTC. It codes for CASSSKWEGQGEQFF. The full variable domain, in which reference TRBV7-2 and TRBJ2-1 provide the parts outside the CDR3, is GAGVSQSPSNKVTEKGKDVELRCDPISGHTALYWYRQSLGQGLEFLIYFQGNSAPDKSGLPSDRFSAERTGGSVSTLTIQRTQQEDSAVYLCASSSKWEGQGEQFFGPGTRLTVL.

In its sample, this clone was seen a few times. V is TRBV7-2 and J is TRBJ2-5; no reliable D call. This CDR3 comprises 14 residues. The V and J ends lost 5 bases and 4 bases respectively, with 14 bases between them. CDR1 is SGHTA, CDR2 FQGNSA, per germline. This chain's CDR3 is CASSTRQTAETQYF. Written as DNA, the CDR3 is TGTGCCAGCAGCACTCGGCAGACTGCAGAGACCCAGTACTTC.

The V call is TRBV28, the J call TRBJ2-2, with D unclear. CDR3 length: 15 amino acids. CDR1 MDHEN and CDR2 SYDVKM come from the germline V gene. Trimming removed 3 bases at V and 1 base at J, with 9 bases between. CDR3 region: CASSFARMNTGELFF. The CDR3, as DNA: TGTGCCAGCAGTTTCGCCAGGATGAACACCGGGGAGCTGTTTTTT.

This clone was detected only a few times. The chain's CDR3 is CASSPPASGANVLTF. CDR3 DNA sequence: TGTGCCAGCTCACCCCCAGCTTCTGGGGCCAACGTCCTGACTTTC. The chain employs TRBV18 and TRBJ2-6; D not certain. The V gene lost 3 bases and the J gene lost 1 base, with 7 bases spanning the gap. The CDR3 has 15 residues. Germline assignment: CDR1 KGHSH and CDR2 LQKENI.

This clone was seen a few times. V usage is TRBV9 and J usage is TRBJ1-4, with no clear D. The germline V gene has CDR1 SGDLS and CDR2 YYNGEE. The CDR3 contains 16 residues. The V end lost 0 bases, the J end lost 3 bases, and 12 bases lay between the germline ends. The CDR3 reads CASSVVGDRANEKLFF. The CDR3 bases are TGTGCCAGCAGCGTAGTAGGAGATCGGGCTAATGAAAAACTGTTTTTT. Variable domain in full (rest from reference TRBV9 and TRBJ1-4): DSGVTQTPKHLITATGQRVTLRCSPRSGDLSVYWYQQSLDQGLQFLIQYYNGEERAKGNILERFSAQQFPDLHSELNLSSLELGDSALYFCASSVVGDRANEKLFFGSGTQLSVL.

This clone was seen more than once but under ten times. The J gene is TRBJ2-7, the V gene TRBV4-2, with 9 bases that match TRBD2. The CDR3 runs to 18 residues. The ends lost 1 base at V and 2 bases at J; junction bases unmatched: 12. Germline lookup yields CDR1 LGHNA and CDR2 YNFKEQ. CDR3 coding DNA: TGTGCCAGCAGCCAAGCGGTAGGGGTAGCGGGGGAGCCCTACGAGCAGTACTTC. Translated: CASSQAVGVAGEPYEQYF.